These 19 T cell receptor beta chains originate from one sample sequenced in a study of blood T cell repertoires in COVID-19. TCRdb's table, derived via immunoSEQ multiplex PCR, lists solely in-frame clones and lacks some. The sample consists of approximately 220,000 clones, about 88% of them appearing once. The sequenced sample was PBMCs or T cells enriched from blood (not recorded which). The origin of the receptors is a woman in her twenties or thirties who had been exposed to COVID-19.

This sequence joins TRBV4-2 and TRBJ2-4, with D possibly being TRBD1 (6 bases). This CDR3 comprises 18 residues. V shed 0 bases and J shed 0 bases, with 15 bases lying between them. In germline, CDR1 is LGHNA, CDR2 YNFKEQ. CDR3 coding DNA: TGTGCCAGCAGCCAAGAAAGACAGGTGGCCCAAGCCAAAAACATTCAGTACTTC. Its translation: CASSQERQVAQAKNIQYF.

The CDR3 region is CASSLEGATTEAFF. Written as DNA, the CDR3 is TGCGCCAGCAGCCTAGAGGGGGCGACTACTGAAGCTTTCTTT. V is TRBV5-1 and J is TRBJ1-1; TRBD1 matches 7 bases. Trimming at V came to 4 bases and at J to 5 bases, leaving 8 bases not matched to a gene. This CDR3 contains 14 residues. The germline gives CDR1 SGHRS, CDR2 YFSETQ.

This clone appeared a few times. J is TRBJ1-2 and V is TRBV27; 7 bases line up with TRBD1. Trimming cost V 3 bases and J 4 bases; bases outside gene matches: 8. The CDR3 extends over 15 amino acids. CDR1 is MNHEY, CDR2 SMNVEV, per germline (reference sequence). CDR3 sequence: CASSFSTGATYGYTF. CDR3 DNA: TGTGCCAGCAGTTTCAGCACAGGGGCAACCTATGGCTACACCTTC.

The chain is built from TRBV5-4 and TRBJ2-5; possibly TRBD2 for D (6 bases). V was cut by 0 bases and J by 4 bases, with 10 bases left in between. This CDR3 region has 14 residues. The germline V gene encodes CDR1 SGHNT and CDR2 YYREEE (reference sequence). The CDR3 reads CASSLERAPETQYF. In DNA form, the CDR3 reads TGTGCCAGCAGCTTGGAGCGGGCCCCAGAGACCCAGTACTTC.

The chain links TRBV6-5 to TRBJ1-1; possibly TRBD1 for D (6 bases). V was cut by 2 bases and J by 10 bases, with 17 bases left in between. Germline assignment: CDR1 MNHEY and CDR2 SVGAGI. This CDR3 has 14 residues. The CDR3 spells CASSYPSGDGGAFF. The CDR3, as DNA: TGTGCCAGCAGTTACCCCTCAGGGGACGGAGGAGCTTTCTTT.

The chain couples TRBV19 to TRBJ2-5; 9 nucleotides align to TRBD1. The ends lost 4 bases at V and 4 bases at J; junction bases unmatched: 4. The CDR3 totals 14 residues. The germline V gene encodes CDR1 LNHDA and CDR2 SQIVND (reference sequence). This CDR3 reads CASSTQGAGETQYF. The CDR3, as DNA: TGTGCCAGTAGTACACAGGGGGCTGGAGAGACCCAGTACTTC.

This clone was found once. The chain is built from TRBV7-8 and TRBJ1-2; weak D call: TRBD1 (5 bases). V was pared by 4 bases and J by 1 base, with 13 bases between. The CDR3 is 15 residues long. CDR1 is SGHVS, CDR2 FQNEAQ, per germline. Here the CDR3 DNA reads TGTGCCAGCAGCTCCTGGACATCCCTTAACTATGGCTACACCTTC. Protein sequence: CASSSWTSLNYGYTF.

The rearrangement links TRBV5-8 to TRBJ2-1, with D uncertain. The germline V and J ends were trimmed by 0 bases and 9 bases, with 7 bases remaining between them. The CDR3 consists of 12 residues. Germline CDR1 is SGHTS and CDR2 is YDEGEE. CDR3: CASSLGRGEQFF. The CDR3 DNA sequence: TGTGCCAGCAGCTTGGGCAGAGGTGAGCAGTTCTTC.

This clone was counted only a few times. This sequence joins TRBV2 and TRBJ1-4; 9 positions match TRBD1. The CDR3 length is 17 residues. J was trimmed by 8 bases and V by 5 bases; bases with no gene match: 15. Germline V gene sequence: CDR1 SNHLY, CDR2 FYNNEI. The CDR3 protein is CASSQTYRGQGREKLFF. The CDR3 DNA is TGTGCCAGCAGTCAAACATATAGGGGACAGGGCCGGGAAAAACTGTTTTTT.

The chain is built from TRBV7-6 and TRBJ1-6; D might be TRBD1 (5 bases). The CDR3 contains 16 residues. Germline CDR1 reads SGHVS; CDR2 reads FNYEAQ. With 5 bases removed from V and 7 bases from J, the gap between germline ends came to 18 bases. CDR3 region: CASSLLSGTLNSPLHF. DNA of the CDR3: TGTGCCAGCAGCCTACTATCCGGGACTCTAAATTCACCCCTCCACTTT.

The chain recombines TRBV2 with TRBJ1-5; the D is unclear. This CDR3 is 16 amino acids long. Deletions cut 0 bases from V and 0 bases from J, with 9 bases between. CDR1 and CDR2 (germline): SNHLY, FYNNEI. CDR3 loop: CASSEATVYSNQPQHF. The CDR3 DNA follows: TGTGCCAGCAGTGAAGCTACTGTTTATAGCAATCAGCCCCAGCATTTT.

This chain joins TRBV19 and TRBJ2-7, with D possibly TRBD1 on 5 matching bases. Trimming took 3 bases from V and 3 from J, leaving 15 bases between them. Germline V gene lookup returns CDR1 LNHDA and CDR2 SQIVND (reference sequence). This CDR3 is built from 15 residues. The CDR3 is CASSMGSSGFYEQYF. The CDR3 region has the DNA TGTGCCAGTAGTATGGGTTCGTCAGGGTTCTACGAGCAGTACTTC.

This chain joins TRBV28 and TRBJ2-3; 9 positions match TRBD1. Per germline, CDR1 MDHEN and CDR2 SYDVKM. V shed 1 base and J 4 bases; nucleotides not matched to a gene: 6. The CDR3 contains 16 residues. CDR3 bases: TGTGCCAGCAGTTTATCGGGACAGGGAAAGGCAGATACGCAGTATTTT. Residues: CASSLSGQGKADTQYF.

CDR3 loop: CASSHPGLAGGYNEQFF. In DNA form, the CDR3 reads TGTGCCAGCAGTCATCCCGGACTAGCGGGGGGGTACAATGAGCAGTTCTTC. The V call is TRBV2, the J call TRBJ2-1, with 15 bases matching TRBD2. Germline-derived CDR1 and CDR2 are SNHLY and FYNNEI. CDR3 size: 17 residues. Trimming cost V 5 bases and J 4 bases; bases outside gene matches: 6.

V usage is TRBV11-2 and J usage is TRBJ2-4; 13 nucleotides align to TRBD2. With V trimmed by 0 bases and J by 7 bases, 9 bases remained unmatched. Germline values: CDR1 SGHAT, CDR2 FQNNGV. There are 18 residues in the CDR3. CDR3 sequence: CASSLDLLAGGPRNIQYF. CDR3 DNA sequence: TGTGCCAGCAGCTTAGATCTACTAGCGGGGGGGCCCAGGAACATTCAGTACTTC.

The chain joins TRBV6-1 to TRBJ2-7, with 8 bases that match TRBD1. The ends lost 2 bases at V and 2 bases at J; junction bases unmatched: 2. Looked up from germline, CDR1 is MNHNS and CDR2 is SASEGT. This CDR3 comprises 14 residues. The CDR3 nucleotides are TGTGCCAGCAGTGAACGGACAGGGCCCTACGAGCAGTACTTC. Translating gives CASSERTGPYEQYF.

In its sample, this clone was seen a few times. The genes are TRBV11-2 and TRBJ2-7, with 7 positions matching TRBD1. The germline V gene has CDR1 SGHAT and CDR2 FQNNGV. Trimming at V came to 1 base and at J to 6 bases, leaving 6 bases not matched to a gene. This CDR3 comprises 14 residues. CDR3 region: CASSLGRGGGEQYF. The CDR3 DNA reads TGTGCCAGCAGCTTAGGTCGAGGGGGCGGCGAGCAGTACTTC.

V gene TRBV19 combines with J gene TRBJ1-2; maybe TRBD1 (6 bases). Deletions cut 10 bases from V and 5 bases from J, with 17 bases between. The CDR3 sequence is 13 residues long. CDR1 LNHDA and CDR2 SQIVND come from the germline V gene (reference sequence). The CDR3 region has the DNA TGTGCCACCACAGGGACAAACGTTTATGGCTACACCTTC. As protein: CATTGTNVYGYTF.

The rearrangement joins TRBV6-5 to TRBJ1-2, with 7 bases aligning to TRBD1. CDR3 length: 15 residues. From germline, CDR1 is MNHEY and CDR2 SVGAGI. J was trimmed by 0 bases and V by 5 bases; bases with no gene match: 6. The CDR3 DNA reads TGTGCCAGCAGTACCAAACAGGGGACTAACTATGGCTACACCTTC. It translates to CASSTKQGTNYGYTF.